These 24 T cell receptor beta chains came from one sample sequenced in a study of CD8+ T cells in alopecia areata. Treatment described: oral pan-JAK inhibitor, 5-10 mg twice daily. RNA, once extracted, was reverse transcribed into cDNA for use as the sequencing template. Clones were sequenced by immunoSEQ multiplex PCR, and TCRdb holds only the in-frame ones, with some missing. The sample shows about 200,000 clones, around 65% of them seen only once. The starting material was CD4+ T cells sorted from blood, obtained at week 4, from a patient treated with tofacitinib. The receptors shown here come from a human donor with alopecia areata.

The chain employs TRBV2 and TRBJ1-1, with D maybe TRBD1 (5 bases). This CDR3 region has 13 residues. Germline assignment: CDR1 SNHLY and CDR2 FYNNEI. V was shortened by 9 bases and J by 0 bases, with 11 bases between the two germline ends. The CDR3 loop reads CARAQTVNTEAFF. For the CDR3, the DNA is TGTGCCAGGGCACAGACAGTGAACACTGAAGCTTTCTTT.

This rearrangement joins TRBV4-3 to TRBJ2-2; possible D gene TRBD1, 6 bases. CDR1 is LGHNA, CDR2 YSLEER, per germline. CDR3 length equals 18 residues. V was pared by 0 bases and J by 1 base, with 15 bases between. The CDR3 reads CASSQDIVGTLNTGELFF. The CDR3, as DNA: TGCGCCAGCAGCCAAGATATCGTCGGGACACTGAACACCGGGGAGCTGTTTTTT.

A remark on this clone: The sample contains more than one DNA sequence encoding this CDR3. The CDR3 sequence is CAWSVQVNTEAFF. CDR3 nucleotides: TGTGCCTGGAGTGTACAAGTTAACACTGAAGCTTTCTTT. The chain employs TRBV30 and TRBJ1-1; D is uncertain. There are 13 residues in the CDR3. Germline-derived CDR1 and CDR2 are GTSNPN and SVGIG (reference sequence). The V end was cut by 0 bases, the J end by 2 bases, with 7 bases between.

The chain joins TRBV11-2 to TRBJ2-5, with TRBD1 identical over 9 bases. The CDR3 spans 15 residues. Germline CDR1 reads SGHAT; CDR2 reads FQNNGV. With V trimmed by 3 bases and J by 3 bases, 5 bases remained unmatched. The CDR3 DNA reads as TGTGCCAGCAGCTTGATGGGGACAGGGAAAGAGACCCAGTACTTC. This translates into CASSLMGTGKETQYF.

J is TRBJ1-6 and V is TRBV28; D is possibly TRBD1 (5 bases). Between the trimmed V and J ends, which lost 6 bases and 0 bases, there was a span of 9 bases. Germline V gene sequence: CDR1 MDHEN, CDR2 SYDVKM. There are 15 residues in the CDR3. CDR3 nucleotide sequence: TGTGCCAGCAGCTACAGGAGCTCCTATAATTCACCCCTCCACTTT. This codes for CASSYRSSYNSPLHF.

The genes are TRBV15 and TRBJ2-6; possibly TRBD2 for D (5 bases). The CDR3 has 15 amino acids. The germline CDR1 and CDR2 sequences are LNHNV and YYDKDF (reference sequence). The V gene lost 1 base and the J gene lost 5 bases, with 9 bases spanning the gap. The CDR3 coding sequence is TGTGCCACCAGCAGAGGAGGGTATAGGGCCAACGTCCTGACTTTC. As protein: CATSRGGYRANVLTF.

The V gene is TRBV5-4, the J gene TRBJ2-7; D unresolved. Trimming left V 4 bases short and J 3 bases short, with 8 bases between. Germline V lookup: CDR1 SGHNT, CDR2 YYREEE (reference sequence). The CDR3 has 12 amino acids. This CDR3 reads CASSKDGYEQYF. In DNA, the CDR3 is TGTGCCAGCAGCAAAGACGGCTACGAGCAGTACTTC.

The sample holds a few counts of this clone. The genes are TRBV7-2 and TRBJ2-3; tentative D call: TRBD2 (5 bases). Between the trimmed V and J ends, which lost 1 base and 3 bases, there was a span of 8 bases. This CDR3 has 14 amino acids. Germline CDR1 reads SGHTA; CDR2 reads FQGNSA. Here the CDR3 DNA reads TGTGCCAGCAGCTTAGGAAGCGGAACAGATACGCAGTATTTT. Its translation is CASSLGSGTDTQYF.

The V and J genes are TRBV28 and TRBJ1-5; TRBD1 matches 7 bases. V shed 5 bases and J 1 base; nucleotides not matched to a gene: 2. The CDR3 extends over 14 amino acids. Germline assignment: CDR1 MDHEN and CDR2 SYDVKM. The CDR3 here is CASSRQGSNQPQHF. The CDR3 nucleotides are TGTGCCAGCAGTAGACAGGGAAGCAATCAGCCCCAGCATTTT.

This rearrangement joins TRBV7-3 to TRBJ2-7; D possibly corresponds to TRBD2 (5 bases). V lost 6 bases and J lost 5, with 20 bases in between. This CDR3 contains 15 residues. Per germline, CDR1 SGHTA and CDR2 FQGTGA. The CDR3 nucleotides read TGTGCCAGCAGTTGCCCCTTGAGGGAGAGTCACGAGCAGTACTTC. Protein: CASSCPLRESHEQYF.

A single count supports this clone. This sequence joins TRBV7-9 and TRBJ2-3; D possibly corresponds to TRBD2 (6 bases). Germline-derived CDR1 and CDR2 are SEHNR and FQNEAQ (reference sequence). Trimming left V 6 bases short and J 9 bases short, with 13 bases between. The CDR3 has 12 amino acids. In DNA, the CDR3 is TGTGCCAGCAGTCCCGGTGGGGGGACGCAGTATTTT. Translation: CASSPGGGTQYF.

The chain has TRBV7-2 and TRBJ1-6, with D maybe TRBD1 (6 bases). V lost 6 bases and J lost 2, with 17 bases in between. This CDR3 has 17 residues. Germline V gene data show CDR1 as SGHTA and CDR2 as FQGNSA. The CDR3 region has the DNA TGTGCCAGCAGATACCCAAAGGGGGGTACCTATAATTCACCCCTCCACTTT. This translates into CASRYPKGGTYNSPLHF.

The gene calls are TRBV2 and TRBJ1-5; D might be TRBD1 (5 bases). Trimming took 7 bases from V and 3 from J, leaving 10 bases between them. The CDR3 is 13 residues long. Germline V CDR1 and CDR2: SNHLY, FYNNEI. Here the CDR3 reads CASTTGYNQPQHF. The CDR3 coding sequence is TGTGCCAGCACCACAGGCTACAATCAGCCCCAGCATTTT. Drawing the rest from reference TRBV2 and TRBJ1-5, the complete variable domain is EPEVTQTPSHQVTQMGQEVILRCVPISNHLYFYWYRQILGQKVEFLVSFYNNEISEKSEIFDDQFSVERPDGSNFTLKIRSTKLEDSAMYFCASTTGYNQPQHFGDGTRLSIL.

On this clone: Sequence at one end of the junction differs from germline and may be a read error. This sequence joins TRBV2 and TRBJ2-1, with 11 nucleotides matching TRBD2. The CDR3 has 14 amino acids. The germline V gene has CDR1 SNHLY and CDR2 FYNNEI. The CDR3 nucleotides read TGTGCCAGCAGTGCCCGCGGTAGCGGGGGGGCCGGAGTCTTC. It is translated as CASSARGSGGAGVF.

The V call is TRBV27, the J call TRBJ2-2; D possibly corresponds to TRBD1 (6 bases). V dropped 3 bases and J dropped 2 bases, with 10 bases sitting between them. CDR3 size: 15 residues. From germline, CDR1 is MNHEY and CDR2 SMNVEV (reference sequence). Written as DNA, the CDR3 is TGTGCCAGCAGTTTGGCAGGGGCCAACACCGGGGAGCTGTTTTTT. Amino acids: CASSLAGANTGELFF.

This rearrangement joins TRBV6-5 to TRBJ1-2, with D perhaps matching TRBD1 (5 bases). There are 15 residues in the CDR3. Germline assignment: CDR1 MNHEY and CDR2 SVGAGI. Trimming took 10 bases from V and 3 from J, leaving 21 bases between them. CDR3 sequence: CATRGPGGIHYGYTF. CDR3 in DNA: TGTGCCACCCGGGGCCCGGGAGGGATCCACTATGGCTACACCTTC.

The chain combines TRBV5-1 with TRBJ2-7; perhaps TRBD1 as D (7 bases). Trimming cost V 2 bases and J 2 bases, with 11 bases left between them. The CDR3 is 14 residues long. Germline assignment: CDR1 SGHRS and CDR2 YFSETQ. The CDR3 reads CASSFTGEAYEQYF. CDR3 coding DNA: TGCGCCAGCAGCTTCACAGGGGAGGCCTACGAGCAGTACTTC.

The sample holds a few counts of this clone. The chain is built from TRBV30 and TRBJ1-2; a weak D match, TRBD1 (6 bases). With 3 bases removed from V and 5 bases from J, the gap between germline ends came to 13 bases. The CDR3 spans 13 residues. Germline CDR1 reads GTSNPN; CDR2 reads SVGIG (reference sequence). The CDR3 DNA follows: TGTGCCTGGAGAACGACAGGTTTATATGGCTACACCTTC. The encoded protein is CAWRTTGLYGYTF.

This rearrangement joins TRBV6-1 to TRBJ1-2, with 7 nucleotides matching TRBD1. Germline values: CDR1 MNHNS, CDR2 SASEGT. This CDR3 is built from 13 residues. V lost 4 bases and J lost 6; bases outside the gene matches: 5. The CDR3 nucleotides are TGTGCCAGCAGTGGTACGACAGGGAATGGCTACACCTTC. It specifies CASSGTTGNGYTF.

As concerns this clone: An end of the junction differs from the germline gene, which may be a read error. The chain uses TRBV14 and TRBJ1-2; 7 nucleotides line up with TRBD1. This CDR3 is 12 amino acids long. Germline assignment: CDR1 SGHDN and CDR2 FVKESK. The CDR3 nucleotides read TGTGCCAGCAGCTGGACGGGACAGCTCCTATACTTC. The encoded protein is CASSWTGQLLYF.

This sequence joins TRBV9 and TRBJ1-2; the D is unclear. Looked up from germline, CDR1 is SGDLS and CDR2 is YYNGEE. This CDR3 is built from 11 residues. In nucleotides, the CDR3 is TGTACCTACACCCCCTACTATGGCTACACCTTC. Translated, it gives CTYTPYYGYTF.

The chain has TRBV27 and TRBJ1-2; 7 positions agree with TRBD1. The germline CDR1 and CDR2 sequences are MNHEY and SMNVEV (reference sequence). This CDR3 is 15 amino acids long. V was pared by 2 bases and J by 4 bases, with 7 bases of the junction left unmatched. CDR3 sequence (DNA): TGTGCCAGCAGTTTAGAGTACAGGGGAGGCTATGGCTACACCTTC. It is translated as CASSLEYRGGYGYTF.

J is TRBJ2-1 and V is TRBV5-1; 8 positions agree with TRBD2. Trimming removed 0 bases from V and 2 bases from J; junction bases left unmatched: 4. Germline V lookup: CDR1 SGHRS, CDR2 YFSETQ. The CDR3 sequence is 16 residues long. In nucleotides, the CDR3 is TGCGCCAGCAGCTTGGCCCCGGGGGGGACCTACAATGAGCAGTTCTTC. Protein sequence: CASSLAPGGTYNEQFF.

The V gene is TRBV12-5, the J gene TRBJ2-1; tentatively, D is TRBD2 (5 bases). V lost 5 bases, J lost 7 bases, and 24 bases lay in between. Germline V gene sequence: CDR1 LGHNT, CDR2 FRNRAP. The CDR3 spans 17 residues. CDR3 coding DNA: TGTGCTAGTGGTCCCTACCCGGGGTCCTTGAGCGGAAATGAGCAGTTCTTC. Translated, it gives CASGPYPGSLSGNEQFF.